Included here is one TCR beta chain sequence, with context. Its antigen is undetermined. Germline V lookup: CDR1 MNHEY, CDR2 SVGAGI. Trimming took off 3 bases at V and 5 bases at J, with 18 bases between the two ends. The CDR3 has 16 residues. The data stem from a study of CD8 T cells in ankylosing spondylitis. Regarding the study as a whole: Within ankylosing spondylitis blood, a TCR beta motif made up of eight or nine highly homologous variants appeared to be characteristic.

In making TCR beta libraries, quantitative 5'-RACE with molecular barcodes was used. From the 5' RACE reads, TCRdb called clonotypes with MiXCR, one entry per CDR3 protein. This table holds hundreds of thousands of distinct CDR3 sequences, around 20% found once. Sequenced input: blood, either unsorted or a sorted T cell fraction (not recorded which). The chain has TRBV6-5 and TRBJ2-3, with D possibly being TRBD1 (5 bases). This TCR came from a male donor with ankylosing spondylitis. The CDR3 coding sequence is TGTGCCAGCAGTTATGCGATACCCCGACAGCAAGATACGCAGTATTTT. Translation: CASSYAIPRQQDTQYF.